This T cell receptor (beta chain) appears in the sequencing data of a study of blood T cell repertoires in COVID-19. Across the whole study: COVID-19 samples collected from the United States, Italy and Spain covered acute and convalescent phases. In each case, the material was cDNA or gDNA derived from T cells, B-cell-depleted T cells, or PBMCs.

The CDR3 sequence is 15 residues long. Germline trimming cut 2 bases from V and 1 base from J; bases unmatched to any gene: 3. Germline values: CDR1 SGHNT, CDR2 YYREEE (reference sequence). Methods used by the authors: Reference gene primer amplification in the assay estimated nucleated cell counts. The assay was immunoSEQ multiplex PCR, and TCRdb's table has in-frame clones only and misses some. V and J calls and clone size are given by that table; D and trimming were obtained from the DNA. The table has approximately 50,000 clones, roughly 90% seen once. The V call is TRBV5-4, the J call TRBJ2-3, with TRBD1 identical over 8 bases. The origin of this receptor is a human donor in a cohort sampled during active COVID-19. The source material was peripheral blood. CDR3 residues: CASSFPTGGTDTQYF. The CDR3 bases are TGTGCCAGCAGCTTCCCGACAGGGGGCACAGATACGCAGTATTTT. Using reference TRBV5-4 and TRBJ2-3 for the parts outside the CDR3, the full variable domain is ETGVTQSPTHLIKTRGQQVTLRCSSQSGHNTVSWYQQALGQGPQFIFQYYREEENGRGNFPPRFSGLQFPNYSSELNVNALELDDSALYLCASSFPTGGTDTQYFGPGTRLTVL.